This is a list of T cell receptor beta chains from one sample in a study of graft-versus-host responses after intestinal transplantation. Clones were read by immunoSEQ multiplex PCR, and TCRdb kept only the in-frame ones, dropping some. The sample holds over 120,000 clones, approximately 91% seen once. Their antigens remain unidentified. Sequenced material: unstimulated CD4+ T cells sorted from spleen or lymph node cells, taken before intestinal transplant. The receptors were gathered from a human donor who received an intestinal transplant. CDR3s include the opening cysteine and the closing phenylalanine or tryptophan. D genes are given only for firm matches.

d_call: .; j_call: TRBJ1-3; v_call: TRBV5-8; cdr3_aa: CASSLAGRPFSGNTIYF
d_call: .; j_call: TRBJ1-4; v_call: TRBV14; cdr3_aa: CASSLLNEKLFF
d_call: .; j_call: TRBJ1-1; v_call: TRBV28; cdr3_aa: CASSFPGWNTEAFF
d_call: .; j_call: TRBJ2-1; v_call: TRBV10-3; cdr3_aa: CASTPEQDYNEQFF
d_call: TRBD2; j_call: TRBJ2-2; v_call: TRBV27; cdr3_aa: CASSLGTSGVGELFF
d_call: .; j_call: TRBJ2-3; v_call: TRBV7-2; cdr3_aa: CASSFGGASTDTQYF
d_call: .; j_call: TRBJ1-5; v_call: TRBV30; cdr3_aa: CAWSWRGPLSNQPQHF
d_call: .; j_call: TRBJ2-5; v_call: TRBV7-3; cdr3_aa: CASNYKGETQYF
d_call: .; j_call: TRBJ2-3; v_call: TRBV29-1; cdr3_aa: CSVLGSTDTQYF
d_call: .; j_call: TRBJ1-1; v_call: TRBV7-2; cdr3_aa: CASSLVTGGGTEAFF
d_call: TRBD2; j_call: TRBJ2-7; v_call: TRBV30; cdr3_aa: CAWSSPPVARELSGEQYF
d_call: .; j_call: TRBJ1-2; v_call: TRBV29-1; cdr3_aa: CSVEEAYGYTF
d_call: TRBD1; j_call: TRBJ2-7; v_call: TRBV10-3; cdr3_aa: CAISETPGQGSVIKTYEQYF
d_call: .; j_call: TRBJ2-2; v_call: TRBV11-3; cdr3_aa: CASSLEGGLGTGELFF
d_call: TRBD1; j_call: TRBJ1-4; v_call: TRBV28; cdr3_aa: CASRPDQGGGYEKLFF
d_call: .; j_call: TRBJ1-5; v_call: TRBV7-2; cdr3_aa: CASSLSPGTSYQPQHF
d_call: .; j_call: TRBJ1-1; v_call: TRBV19; cdr3_aa: CASSPRLNTEAFF
d_call: .; j_call: TRBJ2-1; v_call: TRBV15; cdr3_aa: CATSTPGSSSSYNEQFF
d_call: TRBD2; j_call: TRBJ2-1; v_call: TRBV5-1; cdr3_aa: CASSLGTSGRYNEQFF
d_call: .; j_call: TRBJ2-4; v_call: TRBV19; cdr3_aa: CASSQGDIQYF
d_call: .; j_call: TRBJ2-7; v_call: TRBV19; cdr3_aa: CASKRGGTYEQYF
d_call: .; j_call: TRBJ1-2; v_call: TRBV5-1; cdr3_aa: CASSLRATNYGYTF
d_call: TRBD2; j_call: TRBJ2-7; v_call: TRBV5-5; cdr3_aa: CASSLSGPPSYEQYF
d_call: TRBD2; j_call: TRBJ2-2; v_call: TRBV7-2; cdr3_aa: CASSLAGGNTGELFF
d_call: .; j_call: TRBJ1-5; v_call: TRBV6-1; cdr3_aa: CASSEGRLQPQHF
d_call: .; j_call: TRBJ2-1; v_call: TRBV9; cdr3_aa: CASSSRGEFRDEQFF
d_call: .; j_call: TRBJ2-5; v_call: TRBV19; cdr3_aa: CASSMGHVETQYF
d_call: TRBD1; j_call: TRBJ1-5; v_call: TRBV5-1; cdr3_aa: CASSSGQGSNQPQHF
d_call: TRBD2; j_call: TRBJ2-7; v_call: TRBV27; cdr3_aa: CASSFTGGPGYEQYF